These 21 T cell receptor beta chains were sequenced from one sample in a study of CD8 T cells in ankylosing spondylitis. Study-level results: A motif of eight highly homologous TCR beta variants was seen as apparently characteristic of ankylosing spondylitis blood.

TCRdb passed the 5' RACE reads through MiXCR, listing each CDR3 protein once. The sample contains about 840,000 distinct CDR3 sequences, about an eighth of which appear only once. These receptors are not linked to any known antigen. The sample taken for sequencing was blood, either unsorted or a sorted T cell fraction (not recorded which). The source is a male donor with ankylosing spondylitis.

This clonotype has a count of ten or more. Germline and junction disagree at one end, which may indicate a read error. This chain joins TRBV20-1 and TRBJ2-4; TRBD1 is a possible D gene (5 bases). This CDR3 region has 9 residues. CDR1 is DFQATT, CDR2 SNEGSKA, per germline (reference sequence). The CDR3 DNA is TGCAGTGCTGGGGCCGCAATGAACTTC. Translating gives CSAGAAMNF.

The CDR3 region has the DNA TGTGCCAGTCAACGTAGTGGGATTGATGGCTACACCTTC. Translating it yields CASQRSGIDGYTF. The V gene is TRBV19, the J gene TRBJ1-2; D gene ambiguous. Germline assignment: CDR1 LNHDA and CDR2 SQIVND (reference sequence). The CDR3 contains 13 residues. Trimming took off 8 bases at V and 6 bases at J, with 16 bases between the two ends.

This clonotype was seen only a few times. The V call is TRBV7-8, the J call TRBJ2-3, with D possibly being TRBD1 (5 bases). With 5 bases removed from V and 5 bases from J, the gap between germline ends came to 14 bases. There are 14 residues in the CDR3. The germline gives CDR1 SGHVS, CDR2 FQNEAQ. CDR3 protein: CASSAGPPGDTQYF. The CDR3 nucleotides read TGTGCCAGCAGCGCAGGGCCTCCCGGAGATACGCAGTATTTT.

The chain recombines TRBV15 with TRBJ2-5; no clear D. The length of the CDR3 is 11 residues. V was clipped by 6 bases and J by 7 bases, with 9 bases between them. From germline, CDR1 is LNHNV and CDR2 YYDKDF (reference sequence). This CDR3 is CATSRSGTQYF. The CDR3 DNA reads as TGTGCCACCAGTCGGTCCGGGACCCAGTACTTC.

This chain connects TRBV5-1 to TRBJ2-5; no reliable D call. Trimming took 5 bases from V and 1 from J, leaving 6 bases between them. The CDR3 covers 12 residues. In germline, CDR1 is SGHRS, CDR2 YFSETQ. CDR3 region: CASREPQETQYF. CDR3 coding DNA: TGCGCCAGCAGGGAACCCCAAGAGACCCAGTACTTC.

The gene calls are TRBV4-2 and TRBJ2-1; D gene ambiguous. This CDR3 comprises 12 residues. V was shortened by 0 bases and J by 9 bases, with 6 bases between the two germline ends. The germline CDR1 and CDR2 sequences are LGHNA and YNFKEQ. CDR3 region: CASSQEAREQFF. For the CDR3, the DNA is TGTGCCAGCAGCCAAGAGGCACGTGAGCAGTTCTTC.

CDR3 DNA sequence: TGCGCCAGCAGCTTCGCTACTAGCGGGAGGCCCAGGGAGACCCAGTACTTC. This sequence encodes CASSFATSGRPRETQYF. J is TRBJ2-5 and V is TRBV5-1, with 12 nucleotides matching TRBD2. Germline CDR1 and CDR2: SGHRS and YFSETQ. V gave up 2 bases and J gave up 5 bases; unmatched junction bases: 10. The CDR3 is 17 residues long.

This clonotype was seen a few times. The chain links TRBV20-1 to TRBJ2-2, with 7 positions matching TRBD1. The CDR3 runs 13 residues. Germline CDR1 reads DFQATT; CDR2 reads SNEGSKA (reference sequence). V gave up 6 bases and J gave up 3 bases; unmatched junction bases: 4. DNA of the CDR3: TGCAGTGCGTCCGGGACAGACACCGGGGAGCTGTTTTTT. Protein product: CSASGTDTGELFF.

This clonotype was seen ten or more times. The V gene is TRBV12-3 or TRBV12-4, the J gene TRBJ2-1; 11 bases are shared with TRBD2. Trimming removed 2 bases from V and 4 bases from J; junction bases left unmatched: 4. CDR3 size: 16 residues. The CDR3, as DNA: TGTGCCAGCAGTTTATACGGGACTAGCGGATACAATGAGCAGTTCTTC. Its translation: CASSLYGTSGYNEQFF.

This clonotype was recorded a few times. The chain links TRBV9 to TRBJ1-5; 7 positions agree with TRBD1. There are 15 residues in the CDR3. With 2 bases clipped from V and 5 bases from J, the junction kept 7 bases outside the gene matches. The V gene's germline CDR1 is SGDLS and CDR2 YYNGEE. In DNA, the CDR3 is TGTGCCAGCAGCGTGGGACCCGGGACAGATCAGCCCCAGCATTTT. Translating gives CASSVGPGTDQPQHF.

The chain employs TRBV5-1 and TRBJ2-5; the D gene is possibly TRBD1 (5 bases). Germline-derived CDR1 and CDR2 are SGHRS and YFSETQ. Trimming took 4 bases from V and 7 from J, leaving 17 bases between them. This CDR3 contains 14 residues. The CDR3 region is CASSPRDSFWTQYF. The CDR3 bases are TGCGCCAGCAGCCCGAGAGACAGTTTCTGGACCCAGTACTTC. The full variable domain, with the rest looked up from reference TRBV5-1 and TRBJ2-5, is KAGVTQTPRYLIKTRGQQVTLSCSPISGHRSVSWYQQTPGQGLQFLFEYFSETQRNKGNFPGRFSGRQFSNSRSEMNVSTLELGDSALYLCASSPRDSFWTQYFGPGTRLLVL.

The V gene is TRBV20-1, the J gene TRBJ2-5, with TRBD1 identical over 7 bases. Germline CDR1 reads DFQATT; CDR2 reads SNEGSKA (reference sequence). The CDR3 length is 14 residues. The trim removed 6 bases at V and 1 base at J, leaving 8 bases unmatched. The CDR3 protein is CSARKGASQETQYF. CDR3 DNA sequence: TGCAGTGCCCGGAAGGGGGCGTCCCAAGAGACCCAGTACTTC.

There are a few counts of this clonotype. CDR3 bases: TGCAGCGTCAACCGGGACAGGGGAAGTACTGAAGCTTTCTTT. Translation gives CSVNRDRGSTEAFF. The J gene is TRBJ1-1, the V gene TRBV29-1; 10 bases map to TRBD1. CDR3 length: 14 residues. V trimming: 6 bases; J trimming: 5 bases; junction bases outside the gene matches: 9. Germline V gene sequence: CDR1 SQVTM, CDR2 ANQGSEA.

This clonotype appeared many times. This chain joins TRBV7-2 and TRBJ2-7; 7 bases are a match to TRBD1. The CDR3 consists of 14 residues. With V trimmed by 4 bases and J by 5 bases, 8 bases remained unmatched. CDR1 SGHTA and CDR2 FQGNSA come from the germline V gene. The CDR3 reads CASSWDSRSDEQYF. The CDR3 nucleotides are TGTGCCAGCAGCTGGGACAGCCGGTCGGACGAGCAGTACTTC.

This clonotype was recorded many times. This chain uses TRBV5-1 with TRBJ1-5; TRBD1 might be the D (6 bases). The germline V and J ends were trimmed by 3 bases and 3 bases, with 10 bases remaining between them. Germline CDR1 SGHRS, CDR2 YFSETQ. The CDR3 has 14 amino acids. The CDR3, as DNA: TGCGCCAGCAGCTCCGGGACAAACAATCAGCCCCAGCATTTT. This sequence encodes CASSSGTNNQPQHF.

The rearrangement joins TRBV6-1 to TRBJ2-2; D unresolved. The germline V and J ends were trimmed by 7 bases and 5 bases, with 14 bases remaining between them. Germline V lookup: CDR1 MNHNS, CDR2 SASEGT. CDR3 length: 14 amino acids. The CDR3 sequence: CASNNPRKTGELFF. DNA of the CDR3: TGTGCCAGCAATAATCCACGGAAAACCGGGGAGCTGTTTTTT.

The chain joins TRBV4-2 to TRBJ2-1; maybe TRBD2 (5 bases). Germline V gene lookup returns CDR1 LGHNA and CDR2 YNFKEQ. V lost 0 bases and J 0 bases, leaving 9 bases between the germline ends. The CDR3 has 16 residues. CDR3 nucleotides: TGTGCCAGCAGCCAAGATATGAGGGACTCCTACAATGAGCAGTTCTTC. The encoded protein is CASSQDMRDSYNEQFF.

The chain joins TRBV9 to TRBJ2-5; D is perhaps TRBD2 (5 bases). Trimming took off 1 base at V and 9 bases at J, with 16 bases between the two ends. This CDR3 is 14 amino acids long. CDR1 and CDR2 from the germline V gene are SGDLS and YYNGEE. CDR3 sequence: CASSVIVHGGPQYF. In nucleotides, the CDR3 is TGTGCCAGCAGCGTAATTGTGCATGGAGGTCCCCAGTACTTC.

This clonotype was found many times. This chain links TRBV30 with TRBJ1-1; 9 nucleotides line up with TRBD1. CDR3 size: 14 residues. Trimming took 7 bases from V and 5 from J; bases not matched to a gene: 11. Germline V gene sequence: CDR1 GTSNPN, CDR2 SVGIG (reference sequence). The DNA of the CDR3 is TGTGCCTTCCTGCCCTGGGACAGGGAGACTGAAGCTTTCTTT. Protein: CAFLPWDRETEAFF.

About this clonotype: A clone one base away is much larger, so this may be a read error. The J gene is TRBJ2-5, the V gene TRBV29-1; a weak D match, TRBD1 (6 bases). Deletions cut 4 bases from V and 7 bases from J, with 19 bases between. The V gene's germline CDR1 is SQVTM and CDR2 ANQGSEA. The CDR3 has 14 residues. CDR3 DNA: TGCAGCGTTGCCCCCGGGACACCCAAAGCGACCCAGTACTTC. Translating it yields CSVAPGTPKATQYF.

The rearrangement joins TRBV12-5 to TRBJ1-2; 9 bases map to TRBD1. The CDR3 is 18 residues long. V shed 3 bases, J shed 3 bases, and the junction held 14 bases outside the gene matches. CDR1 is LGHNT and CDR2 is FRNRAP in the germline V gene. The CDR3 nucleotides read TGTGCTAGTGGTTTTCCCCACGCATACAGGGGGCATGACTATGGCTACACCTTC. Protein product: CASGFPHAYRGHDYGYTF.